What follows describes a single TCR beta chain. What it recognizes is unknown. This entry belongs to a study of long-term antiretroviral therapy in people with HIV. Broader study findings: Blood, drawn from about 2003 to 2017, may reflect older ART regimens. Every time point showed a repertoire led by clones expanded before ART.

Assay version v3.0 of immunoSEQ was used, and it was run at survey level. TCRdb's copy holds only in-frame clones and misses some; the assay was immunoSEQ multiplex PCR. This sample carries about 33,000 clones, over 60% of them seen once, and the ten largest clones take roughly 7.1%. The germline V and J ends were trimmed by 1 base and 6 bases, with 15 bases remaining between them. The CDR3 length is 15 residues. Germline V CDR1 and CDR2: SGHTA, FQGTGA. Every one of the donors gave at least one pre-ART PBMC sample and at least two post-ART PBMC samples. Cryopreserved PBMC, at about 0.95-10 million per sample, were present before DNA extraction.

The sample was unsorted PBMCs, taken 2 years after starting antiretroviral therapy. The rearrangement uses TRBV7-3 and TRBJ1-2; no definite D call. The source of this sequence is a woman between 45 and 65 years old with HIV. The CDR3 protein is CASSLSLARRDGYTF. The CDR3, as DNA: TGTGCCAGCAGCTTAAGCCTAGCGAGGAGGGATGGCTACACCTTC.